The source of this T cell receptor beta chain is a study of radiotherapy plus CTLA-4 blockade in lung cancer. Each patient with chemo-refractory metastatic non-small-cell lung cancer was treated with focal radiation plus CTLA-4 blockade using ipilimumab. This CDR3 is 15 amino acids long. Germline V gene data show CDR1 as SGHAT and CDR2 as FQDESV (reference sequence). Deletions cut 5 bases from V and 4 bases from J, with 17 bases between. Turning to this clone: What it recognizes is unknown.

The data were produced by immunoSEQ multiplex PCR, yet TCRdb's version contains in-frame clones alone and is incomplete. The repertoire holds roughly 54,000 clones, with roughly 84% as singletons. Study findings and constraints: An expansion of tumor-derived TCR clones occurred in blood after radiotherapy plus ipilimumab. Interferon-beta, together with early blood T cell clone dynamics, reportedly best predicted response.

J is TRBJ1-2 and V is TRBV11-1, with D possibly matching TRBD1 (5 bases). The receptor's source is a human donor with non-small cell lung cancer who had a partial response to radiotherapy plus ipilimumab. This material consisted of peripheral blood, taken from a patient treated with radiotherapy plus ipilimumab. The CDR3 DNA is TGTGCCAGCAGCCCCCCCGGGGGAAGGGGCTATGGCTACACCTTC. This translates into CASSPPGGRGYGYTF.